This T cell receptor beta chain appears in the sequencing data of a study of post-analysis software for immune sequencing data. The wider study: Relapsing-remitting, secondary progressive and progressive-relapsing multiple sclerosis were all included among the disease courses.

Unique molecular identifiers tagged the TCR beta cDNA libraries. Input populations of about 0.85 to 11 million T cells gave rise to around 480,000 cDNA molecules. Using its own MiXCR run on the PCR reads, TCRdb lists one record per CDR3 protein. The top ten clones hold 3% to 4% of a sample with around 200,000 distinct CDR3 sequences, approximately 29% of them seen once. Overall study results and limits: F measure showed strong co-clustering of same-batch samples. TRBV5-6, TRBV5-1 and TRBV20-1 belonged to a set of a few TRBV segments that were more frequent in patients than controls. Patients with multiple sclerosis recorded significantly lower normalized Chao1 diversity than controls, the study found.

This clonotype was seen ten or more times. Its target is not known. Germline assignment: CDR1 WSHSY and CDR2 SAAADI. CDR3 length: 11 amino acids. The V and J ends lost 2 bases and 12 bases respectively, with 8 bases between them. Sequencing was done on a sample of blood. This receptor was obtained from a girl under 18 with multiple sclerosis. The chain uses TRBV10-2 and TRBJ2-1; D is unresolved. This CDR3 is CASSELESQFF. The CDR3 DNA follows: TGCGCCAGCAGTGAGCTAGAATCGCAGTTCTTC.